This TCR beta chain emerged from a study of cytomegalovirus exposure and HLA in healthy donors. The CDR3 length is 16 residues. Trimming left V 0 bases short and J 4 bases short, with 15 bases between. CDR1 and CDR2 from the germline V gene are LGHNA and YSLEER. In the PCR, 60 Vbeta and 13 Jbeta primers were used. TCRdb's copy holds only in-frame clones and misses some; the assay was immunoSEQ multiplex PCR. The table shows around 140,000 clones, with around 72% occurring only once. Material: PBMCs. This clonotype was obtained from a man aged 45-65 years in good health and CMV-seropositive. This chain joins TRBV4-3 and TRBJ1-2; D might be TRBD1 (5 bases). CDR3 in amino acids: CASSQDGAGTPYGYTF. The CDR3 coding sequence is TGCGCCAGCAGCCAAGACGGAGCGGGGACTCCCTATGGCTACACCTTC.